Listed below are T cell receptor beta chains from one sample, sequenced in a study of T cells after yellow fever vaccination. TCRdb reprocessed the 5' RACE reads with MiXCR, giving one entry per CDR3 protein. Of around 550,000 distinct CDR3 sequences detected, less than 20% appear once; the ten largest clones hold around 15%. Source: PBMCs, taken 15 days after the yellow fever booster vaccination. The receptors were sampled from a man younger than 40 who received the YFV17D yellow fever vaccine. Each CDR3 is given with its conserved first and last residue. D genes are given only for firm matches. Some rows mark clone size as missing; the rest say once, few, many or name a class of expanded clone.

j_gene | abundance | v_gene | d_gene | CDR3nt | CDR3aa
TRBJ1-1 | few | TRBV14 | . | TGTGCCAGCAGCCAATGGCAGATGATAGCTTTCTTT | CASSQWQMIAFF
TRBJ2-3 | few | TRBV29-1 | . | TGCAGCGTCACAAGGTGGGACTTGAACACAGATACGCAGTATTTT | CSVTRWDLNTDTQYF
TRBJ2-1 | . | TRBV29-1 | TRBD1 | TGCAGCGTTGAGCAGTACAGGGGGCCTTGGGATGAGCAGTTCTTC | CSVEQYRGPWDEQFF
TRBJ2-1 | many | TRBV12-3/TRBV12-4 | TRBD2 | TGTGCCAGCAGGCCCCCGGGACTAGCGGGAGATGAGCAGTTCTTC | CASRPPGLAGDEQFF
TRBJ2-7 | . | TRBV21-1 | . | TGTGCCAGCAGCAACCCGACTAGCGGGAGGATGTACGAGCAGTACTTC | CASSNPTSGRMYEQYF
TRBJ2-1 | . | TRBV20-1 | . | TGCAGTGCTAGAGCGGGAACCTACAATGAGCAGTTCTTC | CSARAGTYNEQFF
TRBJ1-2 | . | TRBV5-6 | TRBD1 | TGTGCCAGCAGCTTCTGGACAGGGGGCAATTTTGACCACTACACCTTC | CASSFWTGGNFDHYTF
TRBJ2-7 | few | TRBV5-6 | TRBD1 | TGTGCCAGCAGCTCTATCGTGGGGACAGGAGACTACGAGCAGTACTTC | CASSSIVGTGDYEQYF
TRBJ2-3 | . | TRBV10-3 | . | TGTGCCGTTCAGGGTGGGCGTAGCACAGATACGCAGTATTTT | CAVQGGRSTDTQYF
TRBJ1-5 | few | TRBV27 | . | TGTGCCAGCAGTTTCAGCCCGAGCAATCAGCCCCAGCATTTT | CASSFSPSNQPQHF
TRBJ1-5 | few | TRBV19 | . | TGTGCCAGTGGCCGGTGGCAGCCCCAGCATTTT | CASGRWQPQHF
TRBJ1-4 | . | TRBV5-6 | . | TGTGCCAGCAGCTTGGGGTTAGGGAATGAAAAACTGTTTTTT | CASSLGLGNEKLFF
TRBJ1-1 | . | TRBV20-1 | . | TGCAGTGCCCCGTACGGCTACACTGAAGCTTTCTTT | CSAPYGYTEAFF
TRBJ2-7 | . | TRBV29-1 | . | TGCAGCGTTGAATCAGGGATGGGCCCCTACGAGCAGTACTTC | CSVESGMGPYEQYF
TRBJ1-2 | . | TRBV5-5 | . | TGTGCCAGCAGCCAACAACTTAACTATGGCTACACCTTC | CASSQQLNYGYTF
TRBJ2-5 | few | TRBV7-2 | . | TGTGCCAGCAGCTTACAGGGTGGGATAGAGACCCAGTACTTC | CASSLQGGIETQYF
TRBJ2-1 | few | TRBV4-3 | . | TGCGCCAGCAGCCAGGCGGGGAACAATGAGCAGTTCTTC | CASSQAGNNEQFF
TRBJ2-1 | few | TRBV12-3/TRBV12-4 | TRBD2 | TGTGCCAGCAGTCCGCTTACTAGCGGTCACTACAATGAGCAGTTCTTC | CASSPLTSGHYNEQFF
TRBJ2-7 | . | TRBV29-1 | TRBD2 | TGCAGCGTTGGCGGGAGGGCCTTCTACGAGCAGTACTTC | CSVGGRAFYEQYF
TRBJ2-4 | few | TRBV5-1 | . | TGCGCCAGCAGCTTGGCCGAGCCCGACTCGTATTCTCTAGCCAAAAACATTCAGTACTTC | CASSLAEPDSYSLAKNIQYF
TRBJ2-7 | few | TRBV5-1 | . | TGCGCCAGCAGCGTCGGGTATGGGGAGCAGTACTTC | CASSVGYGEQYF
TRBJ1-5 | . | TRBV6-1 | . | TGTGCCAGCGGCCTGGGGCAGGACCCAACCAACCAGCATTTT | CASGLGQDPTNQHF
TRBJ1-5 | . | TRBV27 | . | TGTGCCAGCAGTTTTCAGCCCCAGCATTTT | CASSFQPQHF
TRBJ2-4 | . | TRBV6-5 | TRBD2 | TGTGCCAGCAGTTACGGGGGGCGTTGGACTAGCGGGAGGCGCGACATTCAGTACTTC | CASSYGGRWTSGRRDIQYF
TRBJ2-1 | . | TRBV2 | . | TGTGCCACTACGCTCGGGAGTCTTAATGAGCAGTTCTTC | CATTLGSLNEQFF
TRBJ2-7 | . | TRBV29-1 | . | TGCAGCGCCCTAGAGGGGATGTTCTACGAGCAGTACTTC | CSALEGMFYEQYF
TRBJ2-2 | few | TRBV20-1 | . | TGCAGTGCTAGGACTAGTCCCGGGGAGCTGTTTTTT | CSARTSPGELFF
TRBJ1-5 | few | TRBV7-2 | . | TGTGCCAGCAGCTTAGGAGGCGGGGGGTTGGTGCCCCAGCATTTT | CASSLGGGGLVPQHF
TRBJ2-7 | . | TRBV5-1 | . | TGCGCCAGCAGCGTAGACGGCAGGTCTAATAAATTTTACGAGCAGTACTTC | CASSVDGRSNKFYEQYF
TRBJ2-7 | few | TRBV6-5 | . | TGTGCCAGCAGTTATGGGCAGGGTCTCGAGCAGTACTTC | CASSYGQGLEQYF
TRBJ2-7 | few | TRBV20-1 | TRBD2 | TGCAGTGCTAGAAAGTCTAGCGGGAGGTTTGAGCAGTACTTC | CSARKSSGRFEQYF
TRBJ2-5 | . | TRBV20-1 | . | TGCAGTGCTGGGGCGTATAAAGAGACCCAGTACTTC | CSAGAYKETQYF
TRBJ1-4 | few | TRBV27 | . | TGTGCCAGCAGTTTTCTTGGCGGGCTAAATGAAAAACTGTTTTTT | CASSFLGGLNEKLFF
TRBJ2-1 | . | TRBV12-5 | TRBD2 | TGTGCTAGTGGTCTCGAACAAACTAAGGCTGGTCATGAAGGACTAGCTCGTGGGAATGAGCAGTTCTTC | CASGLEQTKAGHEGLARGNEQFF
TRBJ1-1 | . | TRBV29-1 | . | TGCAGCGTTCCCACACCGGCTTACACTGAAGCTTTCTTT | CSVPTPAYTEAFF
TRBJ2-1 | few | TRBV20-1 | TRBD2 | TGCAGTGCTAGAGCCTGGGCGGGAGGGTCCAATGAGCAGTTCTTC | CSARAWAGGSNEQFF
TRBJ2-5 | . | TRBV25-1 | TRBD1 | TGTGCCAGCAGTGAACAGGGGGCCGGGTGGACCCAGTACTTC | CASSEQGAGWTQYF
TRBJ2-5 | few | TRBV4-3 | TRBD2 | TGCGCCAGCAGCCAAGATTTAGCGGGAGTTTATGAGACCCAGTACTTC | CASSQDLAGVYETQYF
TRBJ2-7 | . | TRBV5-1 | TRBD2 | TGCGCCAGCAGCTTAGTCCCGTTAGCGGGCTCCTACGAGCAGTACTTC | CASSLVPLAGSYEQYF
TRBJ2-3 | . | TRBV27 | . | TGTGCCAGCAGTCACGGGACCGACCTGTTCACAGATACGCAGTATTTT | CASSHGTDLFTDTQYF
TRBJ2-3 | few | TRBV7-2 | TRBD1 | TGTGCCAGCAGCTTAGTACCACAGGGGGCTAGGGATACGCAGTATTTT | CASSLVPQGARDTQYF
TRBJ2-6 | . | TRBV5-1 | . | TGCGCCAGCAGCTCAATGAGCGTCGTCTCTGGGGCCAACGTCCTGACTTTC | CASSSMSVVSGANVLTF
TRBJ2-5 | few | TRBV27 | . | TGTGCCAGCAGTTATTACGGGCCAGGTCAAGAGACCCAGTACTTC | CASSYYGPGQETQYF